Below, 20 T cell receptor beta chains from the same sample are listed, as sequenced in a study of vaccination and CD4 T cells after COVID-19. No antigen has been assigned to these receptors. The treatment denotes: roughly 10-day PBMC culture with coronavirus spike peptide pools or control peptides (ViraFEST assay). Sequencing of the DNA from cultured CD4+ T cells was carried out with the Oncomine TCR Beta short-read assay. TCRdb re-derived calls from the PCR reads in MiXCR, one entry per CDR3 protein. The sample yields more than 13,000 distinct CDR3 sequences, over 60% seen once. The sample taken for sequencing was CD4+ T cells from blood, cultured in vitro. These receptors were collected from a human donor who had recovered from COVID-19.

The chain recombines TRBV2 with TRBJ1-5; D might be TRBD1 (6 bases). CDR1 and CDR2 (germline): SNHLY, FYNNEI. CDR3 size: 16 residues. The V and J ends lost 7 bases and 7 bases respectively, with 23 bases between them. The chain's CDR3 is CASTKAAGGPKQPQHF. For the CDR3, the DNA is TGTGCCAGCACCAAGGCCGCGGGGGGGCCGAAACAGCCCCAGCATTTT.

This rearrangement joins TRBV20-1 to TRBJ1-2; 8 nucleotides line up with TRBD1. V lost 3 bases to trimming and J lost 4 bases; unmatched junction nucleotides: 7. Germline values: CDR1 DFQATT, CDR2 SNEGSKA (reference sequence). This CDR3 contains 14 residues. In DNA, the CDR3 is TGCAGTGCTAGTAGCTGGGGGACAGGCTATGGCTACACCTTC. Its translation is CSASSWGTGYGYTF.

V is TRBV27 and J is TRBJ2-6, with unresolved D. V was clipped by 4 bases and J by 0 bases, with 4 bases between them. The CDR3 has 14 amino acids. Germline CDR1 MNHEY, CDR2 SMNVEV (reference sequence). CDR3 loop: CASSSTSGANVLTF. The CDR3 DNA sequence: TGTGCCAGCAGTTCCACCTCTGGGGCCAACGTCCTGACTTTC.

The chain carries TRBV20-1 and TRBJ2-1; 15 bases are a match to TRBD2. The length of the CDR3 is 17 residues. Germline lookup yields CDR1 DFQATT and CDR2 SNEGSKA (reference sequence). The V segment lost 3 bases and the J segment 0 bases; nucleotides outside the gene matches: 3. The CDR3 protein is CSARGTSGRISYNEQFF. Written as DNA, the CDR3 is TGCAGTGCTAGGGGGACTAGCGGGAGGATCTCCTACAATGAGCAGTTCTTC.

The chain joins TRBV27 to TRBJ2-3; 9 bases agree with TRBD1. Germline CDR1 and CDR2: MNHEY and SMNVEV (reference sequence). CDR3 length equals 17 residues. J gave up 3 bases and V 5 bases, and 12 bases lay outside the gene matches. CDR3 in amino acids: CASSPLTGGYGTDTQYF. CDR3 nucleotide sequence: TGTGCCAGCAGTCCACTGACAGGGGGATATGGAACAGATACGCAGTATTTT.

The CDR3 loop is CASRYEGATEAFF. The CDR3, as DNA: TGTGCCAGCAGATACGAGGGCGCCACTGAAGCTTTCTTT. V is TRBV7-9 and J is TRBJ1-1; D not resolved. From germline, CDR1 is SEHNR and CDR2 FQNEAQ (reference sequence). V was pared by 6 bases and J by 4 bases, with 12 bases between. The CDR3 is 13 amino acids.

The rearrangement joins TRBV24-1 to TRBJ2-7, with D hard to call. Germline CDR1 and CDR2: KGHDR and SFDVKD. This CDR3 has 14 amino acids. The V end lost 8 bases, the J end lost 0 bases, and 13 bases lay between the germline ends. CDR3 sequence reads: CATTPTVSSYEQYF. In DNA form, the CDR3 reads TGTGCCACCACCCCGACGGTGAGCTCCTACGAGCAGTACTTC.

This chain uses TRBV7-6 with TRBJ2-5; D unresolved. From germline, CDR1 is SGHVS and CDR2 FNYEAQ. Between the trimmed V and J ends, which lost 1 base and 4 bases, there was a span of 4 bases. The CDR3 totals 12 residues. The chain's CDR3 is CASSLGRETQYF. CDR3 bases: TGTGCCAGCAGCTTAGGGAGAGAGACCCAGTACTTC.

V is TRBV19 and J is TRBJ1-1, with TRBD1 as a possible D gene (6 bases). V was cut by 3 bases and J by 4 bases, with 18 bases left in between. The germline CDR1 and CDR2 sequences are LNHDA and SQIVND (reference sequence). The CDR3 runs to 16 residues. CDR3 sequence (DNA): TGTGCCAGTAGTATCCATAAATACAGGGTAGGCACTGAAGCTTTCTTT. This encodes CASSIHKYRVGTEAFF.

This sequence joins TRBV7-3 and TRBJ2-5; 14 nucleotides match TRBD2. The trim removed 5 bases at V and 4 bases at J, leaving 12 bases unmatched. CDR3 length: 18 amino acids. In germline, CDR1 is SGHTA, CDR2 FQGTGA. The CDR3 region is CASSARLAGGPFGETQYF. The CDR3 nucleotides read TGTGCCAGCAGCGCCAGACTAGCGGGAGGGCCGTTTGGAGAGACCCAGTACTTC.

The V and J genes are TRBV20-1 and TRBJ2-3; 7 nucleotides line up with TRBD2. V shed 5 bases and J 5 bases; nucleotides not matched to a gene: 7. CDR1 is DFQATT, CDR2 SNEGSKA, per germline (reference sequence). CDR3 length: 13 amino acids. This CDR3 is CSAYREAGDTQYF. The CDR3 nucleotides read TGCAGTGCTTATCGGGAGGCAGGAGATACGCAGTATTTT.

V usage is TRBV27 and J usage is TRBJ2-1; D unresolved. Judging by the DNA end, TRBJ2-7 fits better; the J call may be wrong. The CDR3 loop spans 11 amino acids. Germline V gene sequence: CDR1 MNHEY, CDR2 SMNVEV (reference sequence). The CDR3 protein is CASSTLGEQYF. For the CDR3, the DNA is TGTGCCAGCAGTACCCTCGGGGAGCAGTACTTC.

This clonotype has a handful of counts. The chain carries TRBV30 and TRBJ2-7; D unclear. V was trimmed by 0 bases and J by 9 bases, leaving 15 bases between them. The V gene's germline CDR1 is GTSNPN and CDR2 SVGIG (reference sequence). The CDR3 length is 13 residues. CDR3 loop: CAWSVTVPAVQYF. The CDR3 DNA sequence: TGTGCCTGGAGTGTAACGGTCCCTGCGGTGCAGTACTTC.

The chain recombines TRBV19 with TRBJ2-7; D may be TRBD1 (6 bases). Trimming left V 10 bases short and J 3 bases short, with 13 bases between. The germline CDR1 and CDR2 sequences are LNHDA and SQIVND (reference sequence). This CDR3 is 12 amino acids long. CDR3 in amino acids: CATQGRGYEQYF. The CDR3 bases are TGTGCCACTCAGGGCAGGGGCTACGAGCAGTACTTC.

CDR3 protein: CASSLALRGTGNTIYF. The CDR3 coding sequence is TGTGCCAGCAGCTTAGCGCTACGAGGAACTGGAAACACCATATATTTT. The chain carries TRBV7-2 and TRBJ1-3; D uncertain. V dropped 0 bases and J dropped 2 bases, with 11 bases sitting between them. The CDR3 loop spans 16 amino acids. CDR1 is SGHTA and CDR2 is FQGNSA in the germline V gene.

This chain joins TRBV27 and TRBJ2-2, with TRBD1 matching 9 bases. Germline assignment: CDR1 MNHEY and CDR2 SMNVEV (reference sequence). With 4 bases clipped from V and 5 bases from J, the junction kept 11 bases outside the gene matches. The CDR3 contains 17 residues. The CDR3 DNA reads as TGTGCCAGCAGTTCCCGACCGGACAGGGGATTGACCGGGGAGCTGTTTTTT. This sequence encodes CASSSRPDRGLTGELFF.

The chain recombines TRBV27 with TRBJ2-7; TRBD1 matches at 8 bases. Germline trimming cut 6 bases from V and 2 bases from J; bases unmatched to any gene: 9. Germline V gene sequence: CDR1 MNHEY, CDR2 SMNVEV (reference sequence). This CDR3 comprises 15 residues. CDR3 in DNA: TGTGCCAGCAGAGCTAGGGACAGGCAAACCTACGAGCAGTACTTC. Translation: CASRARDRQTYEQYF.

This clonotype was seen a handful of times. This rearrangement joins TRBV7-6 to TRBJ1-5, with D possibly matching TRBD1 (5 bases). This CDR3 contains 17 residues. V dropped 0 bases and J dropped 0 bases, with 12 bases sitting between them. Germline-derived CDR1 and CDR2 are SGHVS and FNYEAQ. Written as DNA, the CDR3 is TGTGCCAGCAGCTTAGCGAGGCGGACATCTAGCAATCAGCCCCAGCATTTT. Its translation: CASSLARRTSSNQPQHF. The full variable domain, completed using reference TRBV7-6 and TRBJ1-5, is GAGVSQSPRYKVTKRGQDVALRCDPISGHVSLYWYRQALGQGPEFLTYFNYEAQQDKSGLPNDRFSAERPEGSISTLTIQRTEQRDSAMYRCASSLARRTSSNQPQHFGDGTRLSIL.

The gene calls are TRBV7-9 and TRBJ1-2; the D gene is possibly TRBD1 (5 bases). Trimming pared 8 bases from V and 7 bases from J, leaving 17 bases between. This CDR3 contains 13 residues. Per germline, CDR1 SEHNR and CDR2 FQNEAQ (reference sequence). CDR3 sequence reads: CASAALGVGGYTF. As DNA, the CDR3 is TGTGCCAGCGCGGCCCTGGGGGTAGGTGGCTACACCTTC. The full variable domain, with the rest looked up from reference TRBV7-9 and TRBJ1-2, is DTGVSQNPRHKITKRGQNVTFRCDPISEHNRLYWYRQTLGQGPEFLTYFQNEAQLEKSRLLSDRFSAERPKGSFSTLEIQRTEQGDSAMYLCASAALGVGGYTFGSGTRLTVV.

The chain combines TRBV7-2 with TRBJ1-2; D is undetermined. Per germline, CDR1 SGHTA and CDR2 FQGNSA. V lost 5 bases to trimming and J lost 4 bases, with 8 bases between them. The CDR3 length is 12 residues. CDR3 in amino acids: CASSLVGYGYTF. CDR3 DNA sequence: TGTGCCAGCAGCCTGGTGGGCTATGGCTACACCTTC.